Sequencing of this T cell receptor beta chain was carried out in a study of CD8+CD57+ T cells in acquired aplastic anemia. Study-level information: Sorted CD4+ and CD8+ cells gave an average of about 3.4 ug of DNA. Study-wide results and caveats: Simpson's diversity of CD8+ cells was not significantly different in patients compared with controls.

An expansion of CD8+CD57+ cells by flow cytometry had been shown in patients chosen for sequencing. Between the trimmed V and J ends, which lost 3 bases and 6 bases, there was a span of 12 bases. Germline V gives CDR1 DFQATT, CDR2 SNEGSKA (reference sequence). This CDR3 has 12 amino acids. For this clonotype: Its target is unknown.

For CDR3 and TCR beta VDJ profiling, genomic DNA was the template used. One entry per CDR3 protein, called by TCRdb with MiXCR from the reads. This sample yields approximately 220,000 distinct CDR3 sequences, of which approximately 45% are seen a single time; under 9% belongs to the top ten. The V call is TRBV20-1, the J call TRBJ2-7, with D unresolved. What was sequenced was sorted CD4+, CD8+, or CD8+CD57+ T cells (not recorded which) from PBMCs. This TCR was recovered from a human donor with aplastic anemia. The CDR3 coding sequence is TGCAGTGCTAGGCTTCGCCAAGGCGAGCAGTACTTC. This gives the protein CSARLRQGEQYF.